The clone carrying this T cell receptor beta chain has only a few counts. The method was immunoSEQ multiplex PCR; TCRdb's version includes in-frame clones alone and lacks a portion of them. Of 640,000 or so clones listed, 87% are singletons. The ends were cut back, 0 bases at V and 5 bases at J, with 12 bases in the middle. The germline CDR1 and CDR2 sequences are SGHNT and YYREEE (reference sequence). The CDR3 length is 15 residues. These data belong to a study of shared T cell receptors in the human thymus. These same data were also listed under a study on human thymus T cells. Per that paper: The thymus was resected at corrective cardiac surgery. Reports from related research described highly overlapping thymic repertoires among unrelated individuals.

The specimen was thymocytes. The chain carries TRBV5-4 and TRBJ2-1; D might be TRBD2 (5 bases). This sequence originates from a boy in the first two years of life with a congenital heart defect. The CDR3 DNA is TGTGCCAGCAGCTTGGGTCCTAGCAGAGACAATGAGCAGTTCTTC. Its protein product is CASSLGPSRDNEQFF. The full variable domain, completed using reference TRBV5-4 and TRBJ2-1, is ETGVTQSPTHLIKTRGQQVTLRCSSQSGHNTVSWYQQALGQGPQFIFQYYREEENGRGNFPPRFSGLQFPNYSSELNVNALELDDSALYLCASSLGPSRDNEQFFGPGTRLTVL.